The rows below give T cell receptor beta chains drawn from one sample of a study of blood T cell repertoires in COVID-19. Libraries were prepared by immunoSEQ multiplex PCR; TCRdb keeps only in-frame clonotypes and omits some of them. The sample holds around 450,000 clones, roughly 90% seen once. The sequencing sample was made of peripheral blood. All receptors come from a woman aged 25 to 45 with acute or convalescent COVID-19. CDR3s include the opening cysteine and the closing phenylalanine or tryptophan. D genes are given only for firm matches. A row's size may be missing; if present it is once, few, many or a size class.

j_gene: TRBJ1-2; v_gene: TRBV5-1; d_gene: TRBD1; abundance: -; CDR3aa: CASSPLDRGSDGYTF; CDR3nt: TGCGCCAGCTCACCCCTGGACAGGGGATCTGACGGCTACACCTTC
j_gene: TRBJ2-3; v_gene: TRBV6-5; d_gene: TRBD1; abundance: -; CDR3aa: CASRGDRGTDTQYF; CDR3nt: TGTGCCAGCAGAGGGGACAGGGGTACAGATACGCAGTATTTT
j_gene: TRBJ1-1; v_gene: TRBV19; d_gene: TRBD1; abundance: once; CDR3aa: CASTGTDRGNEAFF; CDR3nt: TGTGCCAGTACCGGGACTGACAGGGGTAATGAAGCTTTCTTT
j_gene: TRBJ2-7; v_gene: TRBV30; d_gene: TRBD2; abundance: -; CDR3aa: CAWSPIAGGSSYEQYF; CDR3nt: TGTGCCTGGAGTCCGATAGCGGGGGGAAGCTCCTACGAGCAGTACTTC
j_gene: TRBJ1-5; v_gene: TRBV12-3/TRBV12-4; d_gene: TRBD1; abundance: few; CDR3aa: CASSEGARQPQHF; CDR3nt: TGTGCCAGCAGTGAGGGGGCACGGCAGCCCCAGCATTTT
j_gene: TRBJ2-5; v_gene: TRBV6-1; d_gene: TRBD2; abundance: -; CDR3aa: CASSEMGLEQETQYF; CDR3nt: TGTGCCAGCAGTGAGATGGGACTAGAACAAGAGACCCAGTACTTC
j_gene: TRBJ1-6; v_gene: TRBV25-1; d_gene: -; abundance: -; CDR3aa: CASRDHGASNSPLHF; CDR3nt: TGTGCCAGCCGAGACCATGGGGCAAGTAATTCACCCCTCCACTTT
j_gene: TRBJ2-3; v_gene: TRBV6-4; d_gene: TRBD1; abundance: -; CDR3aa: CASSDSGTGTDTQYF; CDR3nt: TGTGCCAGCAGTGACTCCGGGACAGGGACAGATACGCAGTATTTT
j_gene: TRBJ1-3; v_gene: TRBV9; d_gene: -; abundance: -; CDR3aa: CASSGGGLPRPGNTIYF; CDR3nt: TGTGCCAGCAGCGGGGGGGGACTCCCTAGACCTGGAAACACCATATATTTT
j_gene: TRBJ2-7; v_gene: TRBV18; d_gene: TRBD1; abundance: -; CDR3aa: CASSPRQGEARGEQYF; CDR3nt: TGTGCCAGCTCACCTCGACAGGGGGAGGCTCGGGGCGAGCAGTACTTC
j_gene: TRBJ1-3; v_gene: TRBV7-9; d_gene: -; abundance: few; CDR3aa: CASSARSSGNTIYF; CDR3nt: TGTGCCAGCAGCGCAAGGAGCTCTGGAAACACCATATATTTT
j_gene: TRBJ2-1; v_gene: TRBV29-1; d_gene: TRBD1; abundance: -; CDR3aa: CSVDRDRVNEQFF; CDR3nt: TGCAGCGTAGACCGGGACAGGGTCAATGAGCAGTTCTTC
j_gene: TRBJ2-3; v_gene: TRBV5-1; d_gene: TRBD2; abundance: -; CDR3aa: CASSRQGLAATDTQYF; CDR3nt: TGCGCCAGCAGCCGCCAAGGGCTAGCGGCGACAGATACGCAGTATTTT
j_gene: TRBJ2-3; v_gene: TRBV6-5; d_gene: -; abundance: -; CDR3aa: CASSYGGRTDTQYF; CDR3nt: TGTGCCAGCAGTTACGGGGGCCGGACAGATACGCAGTATTTT
j_gene: TRBJ1-1; v_gene: TRBV27; d_gene: TRBD1; abundance: -; CDR3aa: CASSPRTGVRTEAFF; CDR3nt: TGTGCCAGCAGTCCCAGGACAGGGGTTCGCACTGAAGCTTTCTTT
j_gene: TRBJ2-3; v_gene: TRBV11-2; d_gene: TRBD2; abundance: few; CDR3aa: CASSLTSGGVISDTQYF; CDR3nt: TGTGCCAGCAGCTTAACTAGCGGGGGGGTAATTTCAGATACGCAGTATTTT
j_gene: TRBJ2-3; v_gene: TRBV12-3/TRBV12-4; d_gene: -; abundance: -; CDR3aa: CASSLNRADTQYF; CDR3nt: TGTGCCAGCAGTTTAAATCGAGCAGATACGCAGTATTTT
j_gene: TRBJ2-4; v_gene: TRBV28; d_gene: TRBD2; abundance: -; CDR3aa: CASSAGTSGGGAKNIQYF; CDR3nt: TGTGCCAGCAGTGCCGGGACTAGCGGGGGGGGAGCCAAAAACATTCAGTACTTC
j_gene: TRBJ1-2; v_gene: TRBV2; d_gene: TRBD1; abundance: -; CDR3aa: CASKTGDYGYTF; CDR3nt: TGTGCCAGCAAAACAGGGGACTATGGCTACACCTTC
j_gene: TRBJ1-3; v_gene: TRBV19; d_gene: -; abundance: -; CDR3aa: CASSMGASGNTIYF; CDR3nt: TGTGCCAGTAGTATGGGAGCGTCTGGAAACACCATATATTTT
j_gene: TRBJ2-2; v_gene: TRBV7-9; d_gene: TRBD1; abundance: -; CDR3aa: CASSPGTGMFTGELFF; CDR3nt: TGTGCCAGCAGCCCTGGGACAGGGATGTTCACCGGGGAGCTGTTTTTT
j_gene: TRBJ1-2; v_gene: TRBV5-6; d_gene: TRBD1; abundance: -; CDR3aa: CASSVRGRTQGGYTF; CDR3nt: TGTGCCAGCAGCGTCAGGGGGCGAACCCAGGGCGGCTACACCTTC
j_gene: TRBJ1-2; v_gene: TRBV6-5; d_gene: -; abundance: once; CDR3aa: CASKDSGFYGYTF; CDR3nt: TGTGCCAGCAAGGACAGCGGTTTCTATGGCTACACCTTC
j_gene: TRBJ2-7; v_gene: TRBV9; d_gene: -; abundance: -; CDR3aa: CASSARQSTYEQYF; CDR3nt: TGTGCCAGCAGCGCAAGACAGAGCACCTACGAGCAGTACTTC
j_gene: TRBJ1-2; v_gene: TRBV29-1; d_gene: -; abundance: -; CDR3aa: CSVGQGGYTF; CDR3nt: TGCAGCGTTGGCCAGGGAGGCTACACCTTC
j_gene: TRBJ2-7; v_gene: TRBV9; d_gene: -; abundance: -; CDR3aa: CASSARSGAYEQYF; CDR3nt: TGTGCCAGCAGCGCTAGGAGTGGTGCCTACGAGCAGTACTTC
j_gene: TRBJ1-3; v_gene: TRBV28; d_gene: -; abundance: -; CDR3aa: CASSFIRGSGNTIYF; CDR3nt: TGTGCCAGCAGTTTTATCCGGGGCTCTGGAAACACCATATATTTT
j_gene: TRBJ2-7; v_gene: TRBV29-1; d_gene: -; abundance: -; CDR3aa: CSVAPGIPYEQYF; CDR3nt: TGCAGCGTTGCACCGGGGATCCCCTACGAGCAGTACTTC
j_gene: TRBJ2-5; v_gene: TRBV23-1; d_gene: TRBD2; abundance: -; CDR3aa: CASSQSKMLSGGRWETQYF; CDR3nt: TGCGCCAGCAGTCAATCCAAGATGTTATCGGGGGGGCGGTGGGAGACCCAGTACTTC
j_gene: TRBJ1-2; v_gene: TRBV15; d_gene: -; abundance: -; CDR3aa: CATSKRGSVGSGYTF; CDR3nt: TGTGCCACCAGCAAGAGGGGGAGTGTGGGTAGTGGCTACACCTTC
j_gene: TRBJ2-3; v_gene: TRBV19; d_gene: -; abundance: once; CDR3aa: CASSDQGRSTDTQYF; CDR3nt: TGTGCCAGTAGTGACCAGGGTCGGAGCACAGATACGCAGTATTTT
j_gene: TRBJ2-2; v_gene: TRBV27; d_gene: TRBD2; abundance: -; CDR3aa: CASSFYFGGANTGELFF; CDR3nt: TGTGCCAGCAGTTTTTACTTTGGGGGGGCGAACACCGGGGAGCTGTTTTTT
j_gene: TRBJ1-6; v_gene: TRBV6-1; d_gene: -; abundance: -; CDR3aa: CASSDRVMSLNSPLHF; CDR3nt: TGTGCCAGCAGTGACAGGGTCATGTCCCTAAATTCACCCCTCCACTTT
j_gene: TRBJ2-2; v_gene: TRBV5-1; d_gene: TRBD2; abundance: few; CDR3aa: CASSLTYSMASGGTNTGELFF; CDR3nt: TGCGCCAGCAGCTTGACTTACTCGATGGCTAGCGGGGGGACGAACACCGGGGAGCTGTTTTTT
j_gene: TRBJ1-2; v_gene: TRBV23-1; d_gene: -; abundance: -; CDR3aa: CASSRRGGCYGYTF; CDR3nt: TGCGCCAGCAGCCGTCGGGGGGGGTGCTATGGCTACACCTTC
j_gene: TRBJ2-6; v_gene: TRBV9; d_gene: -; abundance: -; CDR3aa: CASSVSTSGANVLTF; CDR3nt: TGTGCCAGCAGCGTAAGCACTTCTGGGGCCAACGTCCTGACTTTC
j_gene: TRBJ2-7; v_gene: TRBV5-4; d_gene: -; abundance: -; CDR3aa: CASSPEGQRPAYEQYF; CDR3nt: TGTGCCAGCAGCCCGGAGGGACAGAGACCAGCCTACGAGCAGTACTTC
j_gene: TRBJ2-7; v_gene: TRBV9; d_gene: -; abundance: -; CDR3aa: CASSVREGPTYEQYF; CDR3nt: TGTGCCAGCAGCGTTCGTGAGGGCCCCACCTACGAGCAGTACTTC
j_gene: TRBJ2-1; v_gene: TRBV11-2; d_gene: -; abundance: -; CDR3aa: CASSGGFSYNEQFF; CDR3nt: TGTGCCAGCAGCGGAGGGTTTTCCTACAATGAGCAGTTCTTC
j_gene: TRBJ2-7; v_gene: TRBV3-1/TRBV3-2; d_gene: -; abundance: -; CDR3aa: CASSLGSYEQYF; CDR3nt: TGTGCCAGCAGCCTCGGGAGCTACGAGCAGTACTTC
j_gene: TRBJ2-6; v_gene: TRBV5-1; d_gene: -; abundance: -; CDR3aa: CASSTHGEGFSGANVLTF; CDR3nt: TGCGCCAGCAGCACCCACGGTGAGGGCTTCTCTGGGGCCAACGTCCTGACTTTC